The sequence of this TCR beta chain was determined in a study of blood T cell repertoires in COVID-19 (dated by TCRdb to 2020 to 2021). At the level of the whole study: Samples from collaborators originated in the United States, Italy and Spain and spanned both the acute and convalescent phases of COVID-19. The material from the prospective study consisted of cDNA or gDNA derived from T cells, B-cell-depleted T cells, or PBMCs. The dataset comprised deeply sampled blood TCRbeta repertoires from subjects exposed to, actively infected with, or recovered from COVID-19. The repertoires were released in a freely available public database meant as a resource for research on the immune response to SARS-CoV-2. The samples were drawn from two sources: the first 160 participants of the ongoing ImmuneRACE study, and over 950 subjects contributed by 6 global collaborators. Nearly every sample came with metadata listing a de-identified subject ID, COVID-19 status, age in years and sex. HLA class I and class II types, where available, came from metadata supplied by the sample provider rather than from assay-based typing.

TCRbeta CDR3 regions were amplified from genomic DNA by means of the immunoSEQ Assay, a bias-controlled multiplex PCR. The authors' pipeline ran thus. Within the assay, amplification of reference gene primers was used to estimate how many nucleated cells each sample contained. To quantify the absolute abundance of each unique TCRbeta CDR3 rearrangement, sequence reads were collapsed and filtered. For each sample, productive Simpson clonality was calculated as the square root of Simpson's diversity index over productive rearrangements. This is the immuneACCESS table as TCRdb keeps it, with only in-frame sequences that have V and J called. A part of the clones is gone; compared with another copy, unresolved V genes explain less than half, and the rest is unexplained. V, J and clone size reflect that table, while D and trimming were determined from the DNA. The sample profile shows roughly 380,000 clones; approximately 90% of them were found once. Roughly 1.4% of the sample is held by the ten biggest clonotypes.

One collaborating source in Seattle enrolled patients during active infection and followed them longitudinally through the course of disease. Each collaborating institution followed its own protocols to collect whole blood in K2EDTA tubes. For TCRbeta analysis, collaborators shipped samples in one of three forms: frozen whole blood, isolated PBMCs, or DNA extracted from either of those sample types. This clone appeared a single time. It has no known antigen specificity. No much larger clone is present one base from it, and per-base qualities are unavailable. Paper-wide results and their limitations: How much clinical and demographic metadata was included differed by source and by participant, and the metadata was provided uncurated.

V is pruned by 5 bases and J by 5 bases, leaving 10 bases of the junction without a gene match. Measured from the cysteine to the phenylalanine, the CDR3 is 15 residues long. Just CDR3 DNA is preserved here, 45 bases in frame from base 1. CDR1 and CDR2 (SGHTA, FQGTGA) derive from the germline V gene. The rearrangement joined TRBV7-3 to TRBJ2-5, and TRBD2 aligns with 8 junction nucleotides. Material: peripheral blood. The TCR originated in a woman aged 35 to 49 with COVID-19, enrolled during active disease. The CDR3: CASSPGTSGVETQYF. The bases read TGTGCCAGCAGCCCGGGGACTAGTGGGGTCGAGACCCAGTACTTC.